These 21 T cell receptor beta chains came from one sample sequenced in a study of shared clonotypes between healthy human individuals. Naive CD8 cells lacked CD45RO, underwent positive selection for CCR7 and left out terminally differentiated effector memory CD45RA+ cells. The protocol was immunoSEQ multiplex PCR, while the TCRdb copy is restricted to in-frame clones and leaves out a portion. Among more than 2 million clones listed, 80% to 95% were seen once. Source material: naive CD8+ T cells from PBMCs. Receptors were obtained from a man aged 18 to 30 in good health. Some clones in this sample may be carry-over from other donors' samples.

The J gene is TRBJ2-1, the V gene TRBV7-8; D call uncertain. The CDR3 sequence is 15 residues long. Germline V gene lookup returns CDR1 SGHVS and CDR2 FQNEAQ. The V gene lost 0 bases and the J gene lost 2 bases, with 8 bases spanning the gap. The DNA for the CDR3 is TGTGCCAGCAGCTTAGCAAGGGTCCCCTACAATGAGCAGTTCTTC. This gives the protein CASSLARVPYNEQFF.

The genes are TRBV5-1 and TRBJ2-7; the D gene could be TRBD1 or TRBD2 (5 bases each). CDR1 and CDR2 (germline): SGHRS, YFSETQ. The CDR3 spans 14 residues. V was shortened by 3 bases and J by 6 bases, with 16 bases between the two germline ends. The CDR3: CASSSFDLGGEQYF. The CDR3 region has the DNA TGCGCCAGCAGCTCCTTTGACCTTGGGGGCGAGCAGTACTTC.

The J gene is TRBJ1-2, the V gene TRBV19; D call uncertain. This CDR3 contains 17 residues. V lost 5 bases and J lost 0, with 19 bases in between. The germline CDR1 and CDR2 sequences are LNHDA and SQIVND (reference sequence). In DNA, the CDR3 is TGTGCCAGTAGTCCCCACAGCCTCATAGCGACTAACTATGGCTACACCTTC. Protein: CASSPHSLIATNYGYTF.

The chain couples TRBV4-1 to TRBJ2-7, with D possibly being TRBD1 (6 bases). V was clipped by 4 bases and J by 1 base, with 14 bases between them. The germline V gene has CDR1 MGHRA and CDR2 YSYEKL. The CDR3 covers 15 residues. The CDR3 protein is CASSPVGQGSYEQYF. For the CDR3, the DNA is TGCGCCAGCAGCCCCGTGGGGCAGGGGTCCTACGAGCAGTACTTC.

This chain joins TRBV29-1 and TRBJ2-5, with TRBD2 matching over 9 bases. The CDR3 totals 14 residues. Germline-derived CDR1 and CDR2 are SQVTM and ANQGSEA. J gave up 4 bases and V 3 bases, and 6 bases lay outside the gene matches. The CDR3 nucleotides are TGCAGCGTTGACCCACTAGCGGGTTTAGAGACCCAGTACTTC. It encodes CSVDPLAGLETQYF.

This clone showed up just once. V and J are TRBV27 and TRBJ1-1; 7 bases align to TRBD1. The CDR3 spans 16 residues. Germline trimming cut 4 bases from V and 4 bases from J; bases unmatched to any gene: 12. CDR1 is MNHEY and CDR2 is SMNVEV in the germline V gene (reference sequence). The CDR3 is CASSSIGSGGVTEAFF. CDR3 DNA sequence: TGTGCCAGCAGTTCTATAGGGTCAGGGGGAGTCACTGAAGCTTTCTTT.

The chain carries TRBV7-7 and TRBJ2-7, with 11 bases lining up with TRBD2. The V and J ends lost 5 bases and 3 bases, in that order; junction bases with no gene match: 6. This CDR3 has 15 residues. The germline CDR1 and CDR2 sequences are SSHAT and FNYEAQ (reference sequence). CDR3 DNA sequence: TGTGCCAGCAGCAAGGGACTAGCGGAGGACTACGAGCAGTACTTC. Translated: CASSKGLAEDYEQYF. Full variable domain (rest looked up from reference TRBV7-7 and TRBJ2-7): GAGVSQSPRYKVTKRGQDVTLRCDPISSHATLYWYQQALGQGPEFLTYFNYEAQPDKSGLPSDRFSAERPEGSISTLTIQRTEQRDSAMYRCASSKGLAEDYEQYFGPGTRLTVT.

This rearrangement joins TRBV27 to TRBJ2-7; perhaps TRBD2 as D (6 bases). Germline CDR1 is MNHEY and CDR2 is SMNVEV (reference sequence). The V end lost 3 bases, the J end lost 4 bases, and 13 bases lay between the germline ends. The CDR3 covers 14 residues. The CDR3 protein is CASSFGGFRYEQYF. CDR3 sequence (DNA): TGTGCCAGCAGTTTTGGGGGGTTTCGGTACGAGCAGTACTTC.

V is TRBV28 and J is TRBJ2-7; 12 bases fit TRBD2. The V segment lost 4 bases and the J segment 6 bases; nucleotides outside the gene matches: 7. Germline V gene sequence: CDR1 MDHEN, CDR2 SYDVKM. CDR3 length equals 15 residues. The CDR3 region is CASSSSSGRAGEQYF. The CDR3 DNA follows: TGTGCCAGCAGTTCGTCTAGCGGGAGGGCCGGCGAGCAGTACTTC.

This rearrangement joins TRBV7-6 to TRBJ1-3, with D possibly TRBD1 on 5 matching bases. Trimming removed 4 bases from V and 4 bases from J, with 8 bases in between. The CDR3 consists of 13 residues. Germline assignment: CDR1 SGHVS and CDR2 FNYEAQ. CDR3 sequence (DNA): TGTGCCAGCAGCTACTCAGGGGGAAACACCATATATTTT. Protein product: CASSYSGGNTIYF.

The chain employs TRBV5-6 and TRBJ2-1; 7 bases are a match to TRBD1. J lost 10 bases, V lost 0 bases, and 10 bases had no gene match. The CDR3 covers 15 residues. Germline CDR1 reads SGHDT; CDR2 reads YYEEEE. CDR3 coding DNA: TGTGCCAGCAGCTTGGGACAGGGCCCCAGCCGAGAGCAGTTCTTC. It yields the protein CASSLGQGPSREQFF.

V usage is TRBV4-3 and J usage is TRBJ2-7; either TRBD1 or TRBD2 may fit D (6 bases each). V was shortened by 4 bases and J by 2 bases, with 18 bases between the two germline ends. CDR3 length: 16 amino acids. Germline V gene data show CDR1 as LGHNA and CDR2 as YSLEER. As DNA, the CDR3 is TGCGCCAGCAGCCCGGGGGCACGGGGAAGGGCCTACGAGCAGTACTTC. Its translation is CASSPGARGRAYEQYF.

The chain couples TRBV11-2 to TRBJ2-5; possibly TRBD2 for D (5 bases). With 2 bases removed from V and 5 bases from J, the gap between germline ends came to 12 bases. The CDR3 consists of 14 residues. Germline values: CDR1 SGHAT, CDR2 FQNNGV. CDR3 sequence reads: CASSLLLAMETQYF. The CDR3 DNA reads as TGTGCCAGCAGCTTATTGCTAGCTATGGAGACCCAGTACTTC.

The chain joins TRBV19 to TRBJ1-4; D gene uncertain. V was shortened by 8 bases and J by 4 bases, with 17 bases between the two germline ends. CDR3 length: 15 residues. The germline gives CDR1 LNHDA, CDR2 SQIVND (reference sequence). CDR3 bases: TGTGCCAGTCGAACAATTTCCCCCCGTAATGAAAAACTGTTTTTT. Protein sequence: CASRTISPRNEKLFF. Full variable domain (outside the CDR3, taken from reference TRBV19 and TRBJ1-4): DGGITQSPKYLFRKEGQNVTLSCEQNLNHDAMYWYRQDPGQGLRLIYYSQIVNDFQKGDIAEGYSVSREKKESFPLTVTSAQKNPTAFYLCASRTISPRNEKLFFGSGTQLSVL.

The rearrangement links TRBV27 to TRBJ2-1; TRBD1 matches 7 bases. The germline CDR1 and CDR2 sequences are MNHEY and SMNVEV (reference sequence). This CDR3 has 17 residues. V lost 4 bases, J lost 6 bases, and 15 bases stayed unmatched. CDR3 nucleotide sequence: TGTGCCAGCAGTTCCTTCCTAGGGACAGCGAATACCAATGAGCAGTTCTTC. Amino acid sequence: CASSSFLGTANTNEQFF.

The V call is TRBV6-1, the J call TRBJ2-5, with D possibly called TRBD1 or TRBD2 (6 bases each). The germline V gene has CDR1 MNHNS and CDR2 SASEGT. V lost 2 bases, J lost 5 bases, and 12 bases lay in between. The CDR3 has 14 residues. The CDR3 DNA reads TGTGCCAGCAGTGAATGGGGGGCGCGGGAGACCCAGTACTTC. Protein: CASSEWGARETQYF.

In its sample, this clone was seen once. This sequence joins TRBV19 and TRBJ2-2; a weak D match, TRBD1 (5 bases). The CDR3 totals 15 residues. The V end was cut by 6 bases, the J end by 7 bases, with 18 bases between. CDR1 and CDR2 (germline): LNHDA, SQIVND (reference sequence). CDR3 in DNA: TGTGCCAGTAGGGATGTTAGACAGTGGGACGGGGAGCTGTTTTTT. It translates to CASRDVRQWDGELFF.

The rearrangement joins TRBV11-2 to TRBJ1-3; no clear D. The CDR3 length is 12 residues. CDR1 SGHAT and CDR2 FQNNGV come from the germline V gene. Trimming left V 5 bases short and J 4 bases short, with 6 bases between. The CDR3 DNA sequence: TGTGCCAGCAGCCTAAGGGGAAACACCATATATTTT. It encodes CASSLRGNTIYF.

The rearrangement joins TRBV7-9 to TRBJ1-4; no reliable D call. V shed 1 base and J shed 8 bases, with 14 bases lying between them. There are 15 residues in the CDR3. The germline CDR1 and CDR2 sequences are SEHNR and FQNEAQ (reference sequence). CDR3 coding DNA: TGTGCCAGCAGCTTAGAGGGAGACCCGTGGGAAAAACTGTTTTTT. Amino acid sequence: CASSLEGDPWEKLFF.

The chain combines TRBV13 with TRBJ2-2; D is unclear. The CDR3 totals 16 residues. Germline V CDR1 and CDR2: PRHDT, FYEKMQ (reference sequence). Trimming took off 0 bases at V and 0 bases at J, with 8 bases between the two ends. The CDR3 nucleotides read TGTGCCAGCAGCTTAGGGGAGTTCGCGAACACCGGGGAGCTGTTTTTT. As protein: CASSLGEFANTGELFF.

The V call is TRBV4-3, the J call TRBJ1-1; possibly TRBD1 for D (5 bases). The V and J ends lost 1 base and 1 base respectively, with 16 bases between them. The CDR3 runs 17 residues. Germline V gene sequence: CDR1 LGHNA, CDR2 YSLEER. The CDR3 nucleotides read TGCGCCAGCAGCCAAGCCAAATTCTTAGACAGGAACACTGAAGCTTTCTTT. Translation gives CASSQAKFLDRNTEAFF.